A single sample is the source of the 29 T cell receptor beta chains below, sequenced in a study of neurological immune-mediated disorders. TCRdb recomputed calls from the 5' RACE reads with MiXCR, one row per CDR3 protein. The repertoire includes about 66,000 distinct CDR3 sequences, roughly 3.2% of them detected once, and roughly 3.7% sits in the top ten. Sequencing used PBMCs. The receptors were sampled from a man aged 35-49 years with multiple sclerosis.

This clonotype was found a few times. This sequence may be a read error, since a much larger clone differs from it by one base. The V and J genes are TRBV6-6 and TRBJ2-3; 11 bases line up with TRBD2. CDR1 and CDR2 (germline): MNHNY, SVGAGI (reference sequence). This CDR3 region has 13 residues. The CDR3 nucleotides are TGTGCCATAGCGGGGGGGAACACAGATAAGCAGTATTTT. Amino acids: CAIAGGNTDKQYF.

Comments on this clonotype: One base away lies a much larger clone, so this may be a sequencing read error. This chain uses TRBV21-1 with TRBJ2-1; TRBD2 was called by the table and not checked on the DNA. TRBV21-1 is listed as a pseudogene. The CDR3 runs 15 residues. Here the CDR3 reads CVSRRERGTYNEQFF. CDR3 DNA sequence: TGTGTCAGCAGAAGGGAGCGGGGAACCTACAATGAGCAGTTCTTC.

The table lists this clonotype with many counts. The rearrangement uses TRBV7-6 and TRBJ1-1, with D unclear. The CDR3 length is 14 residues. Germline V gene sequence: CDR1 SGHVS, CDR2 FNYEAQ. Trimming removed 5 bases from V and 0 bases from J, with 10 bases in between. The DNA for the CDR3 is TGTGCCAGCAGCCTCAACACCTTGAACACTGAAGCTTTCTTT. This translates into CASSLNTLNTEAFF.

This clonotype was seen many times. The chain recombines TRBV6-5 with TRBJ2-3; 11 nucleotides align to TRBD1. The V and J ends lost 7 bases and 5 bases, in that order; junction bases with no gene match: 5. The CDR3 contains 14 residues. Per the germline V gene, CDR1 is MNHEY and CDR2 is SVGAGI. The CDR3: CASNRGQGVDTQYF. CDR3 nucleotide sequence: TGTGCCAGCAACCGGGGACAGGGGGTAGATACGCAGTATTTT.

This clonotype was detected ten times or more. The rearrangement uses TRBV30 and TRBJ2-1; 7 nucleotides agree with TRBD2. Germline V gene sequence: CDR1 GTSNPN, CDR2 SVGIG (reference sequence). The CDR3 consists of 14 residues. J was trimmed by 4 bases and V by 1 base; bases with no gene match: 4. The CDR3 nucleotides read TGTGCCTGGAGTGGCGGGACTAAGTACAATGAGCAGTTCTTC. Translation gives CAWSGGTKYNEQFF.

This clonotype was seen at least ten times. The J gene is TRBJ1-5, the V gene TRBV5-5, with D perhaps TRBD1 (5 bases). Trimming took off 3 bases at V and 7 bases at J, with 14 bases between the two ends. Germline V CDR1 and CDR2: SGHKS, YYEKEE (reference sequence). This CDR3 has 14 residues. The DNA for the CDR3 is TGTGCCAGCAGCTCTACCAGGGATCTACAGCCCCAGCATTTT. Amino acid sequence: CASSSTRDLQPQHF.

This clonotype came up many times. DNA for the CDR3: TGTGCCAGCTCACCAGACCAGGGGTATGAGCAGTTCTTC. Its translation: CASSPDQGYEQFF. The chain combines TRBV18 with TRBJ2-1; TRBD1 might be the D (6 bases). CDR3 size: 13 residues. The V gene's germline CDR1 is KGHSH and CDR2 LQKENI. The V end was cut by 2 bases, the J end by 8 bases, with 10 bases between.

Ten or more counts support this clonotype. The chain has TRBV7-2 and TRBJ2-3, with D uncertain. The germline gives CDR1 SGHTA, CDR2 FQGNSA. Trimming cost V 1 base and J 4 bases, with 3 bases left between them. The CDR3 is 12 residues long. CDR3 in amino acids: CASSLGADTQYF. CDR3 DNA: TGTGCCAGCAGCTTAGGGGCAGATACGCAGTATTTT.

The rearrangement joins TRBV12-3 or TRBV12-4 to TRBJ1-2; D perhaps matches TRBD1 (5 bases). The CDR3 spans 13 residues. Trimming stripped 8 bases from V and 3 bases from J, with 13 bases between. DNA of the CDR3: TGTGCCAGCTCGATCCGGGGGGACTATGGCTACACCTTC. Encoded protein: CASSIRGDYGYTF.

The sample holds many counts of this clonotype. V and J are TRBV6-5 and TRBJ2-1, with D possibly TRBD1 on 5 matching bases. V lost 7 bases and J lost 4, with 11 bases in between. The germline V gene has CDR1 MNHEY and CDR2 SVGAGI. The CDR3 totals 13 residues. The CDR3 region has the DNA TGTGCCAGCACTGGCGACAGTTACAATGAGCAGTTCTTC. Its protein is CASTGDSYNEQFF.

This clonotype was counted at least ten times. The CDR3 nucleotides are TGCGCCAGCAGCTTGGCCGCGACCGCCTATGGCTACACCTTC. As protein: CASSLAATAYGYTF. This rearrangement joins TRBV5-1 to TRBJ1-2; D not certain. V lost 0 bases, J lost 4 bases, and 10 bases lay in between. The CDR3 consists of 14 residues. Germline assignment: CDR1 SGHRS and CDR2 YFSETQ.

This clonotype showed up many times. The rearrangement links TRBV13 to TRBJ1-1; D might be TRBD1 (6 bases). The CDR3 has 16 amino acids. Germline CDR1 PRHDT, CDR2 FYEKMQ (reference sequence). V lost 2 bases, J lost 3 bases, and 16 bases lay in between. CDR3 DNA: TGTGCCAGCAGCTTACCGCCCGGACAGATCCACACTGAAGCTTTCTTT. It specifies CASSLPPGQIHTEAFF.

This clonotype was seen only a few times. V usage is TRBV20-1 and J usage is TRBJ2-5; 10 bases are shared with TRBD2. The V gene end was trimmed by 0 bases and the J gene end by 3 bases; junction bases not matched to a gene: 4. CDR3 size: 15 residues. Germline V gene lookup returns CDR1 DFQATT and CDR2 SNEGSKA (reference sequence). The CDR3 here is CSAREYSGGEETQYF. The CDR3 DNA reads TGCAGTGCTAGAGAATACAGCGGGGGGGAAGAGACCCAGTACTTC.

There are many counts of this clonotype. This chain connects TRBV29-1 to TRBJ1-2; D unclear. CDR1 and CDR2 from the germline V gene are SQVTM and ANQGSEA. Trimming took off 4 bases at V and 5 bases at J, with 8 bases between the two ends. The CDR3 is 11 amino acids. The CDR3 is CSVVLNYGYTF. DNA for the CDR3: TGCAGCGTTGTACTGAATTATGGCTACACCTTC.

This clonotype appeared many times. The rearrangement links TRBV29-1 to TRBJ2-5; D unclear. The germline V gene encodes CDR1 SQVTM and CDR2 ANQGSEA. The CDR3 loop spans 10 amino acids. The V and J ends lost 3 bases and 7 bases respectively, with 6 bases between them. Written as DNA, the CDR3 is TGCAGCGTTGAGAGTGGGACCCAGTACTTC. Protein sequence: CSVESGTQYF.

This clonotype was observed at least ten times. This sequence joins TRBV7-8 and TRBJ2-5, with D uncertain. This CDR3 has 14 amino acids. Germline V gene data show CDR1 as SGHVS and CDR2 as FQNEAQ. V was trimmed by 0 bases and J by 2 bases, leaving 7 bases between them. The CDR3 region is CASSLAETQETQYF. The CDR3 DNA follows: TGTGCCAGCAGCTTAGCGGAGACTCAAGAGACCCAGTACTTC.

Ten or more counts support this clonotype. The genes are TRBV27 and TRBJ1-5; no clear D. Germline CDR1 is MNHEY and CDR2 is SMNVEV (reference sequence). The CDR3 covers 13 residues. V lost 6 bases and J 6 bases, leaving 12 bases between the germline ends. The CDR3 sequence is CASSQAWGQPQHF. The DNA for the CDR3 is TGTGCCAGCAGCCAGGCTTGGGGTCAGCCCCAGCATTTT.

Many counts were recorded for this clonotype. The chain joins TRBV7-6 to TRBJ1-3, with 7 bases fitting TRBD1. Losses at the gene ends were 0 bases for V and 2 bases for J; bases not matched to a gene: 7. Germline-derived CDR1 and CDR2 are SGHVS and FNYEAQ. This CDR3 is 17 amino acids long. The DNA for the CDR3 is TGTGCCAGCAGCTTAGCAGCGGGAACAGGGGCTGGAAACACCATATATTTT. This translates into CASSLAAGTGAGNTIYF.

This clonotype occurred many times. The chain couples TRBV7-2 to TRBJ2-7; tentatively, D is TRBD2 (6 bases). CDR1 SGHTA and CDR2 FQGNSA come from the germline V gene. V gave up 5 bases and J gave up 0 bases, with 8 bases separating them. This CDR3 has 13 residues. The CDR3 is CASSPGGSYEQYF. CDR3 in DNA: TGTGCCAGCAGCCCCGGGGGCTCCTACGAGCAGTACTTC.

This clonotype was picked up many times. The CDR3 here is CAISEGGQGGRETQYF. The CDR3 DNA is TGTGCCATCAGTGAAGGGGGCCAGGGAGGCCGCGAGACCCAGTACTTC. The rearrangement links TRBV10-3 to TRBJ2-5; maybe TRBD1 (7 bases). The CDR3 is 16 amino acids. Trimming took 3 bases from V and 5 from J, leaving 19 bases between them. In germline, CDR1 is ENHRY, CDR2 SYGVKD.

This clonotype showed up many times. The chain recombines TRBV7-2 with TRBJ1-1, with a weak D call TRBD1 (5 bases). Germline values: CDR1 SGHTA, CDR2 FQGNSA. V gave up 9 bases and J gave up 8 bases, with 22 bases separating them. CDR3 size: 14 residues. CDR3 sequence: CASSNRGGETEAFF. The DNA of the CDR3 is TGTGCCAGTTCGAATCGGGGCGGGGAGACCGAAGCTTTCTTT.

This clonotype came up many times. J is TRBJ2-1 and V is TRBV10-3; no clear D gene. CDR3 length: 15 amino acids. Trimming took off 1 base at V and 4 bases at J, with 11 bases between the two ends. CDR1 is ENHRY, CDR2 SYGVKD, per germline. Written as DNA, the CDR3 is TGTGCCATCAGTGAGTTGACTTTGGCTTACAATGAGCAGTTCTTC. It specifies CAISELTLAYNEQFF.

This clonotype was counted ten times or more. The CDR3 DNA reads TGTGCCAGCAGCCAACCTACAGGGGTGGCCGGGGAGCTGTTTTTT. Protein product: CASSQPTGVAGELFF. The chain links TRBV3-1 to TRBJ2-2; TRBD1 matches at 7 bases. J was trimmed by 6 bases and V by 2 bases; bases with no gene match: 6. Germline V CDR1 and CDR2: LGHDT, YNNKEL (reference sequence). The CDR3 extends over 15 amino acids.

Concerning this clonotype itself: This may be a read error: a much more frequent sequence differs by one nucleotide. The chain employs TRBV23-1 and TRBJ2-1; TRBD2 might be the D (5 bases). TRBV23-1 is given ORF status, its function remaining uncertain. This CDR3 contains 15 residues. Trimming pared 6 bases from V and 1 base from J, leaving 13 bases between. The CDR3 loop is CASSPNWTSYNEQFF. CDR3 nucleotides: TGCGCCAGCAGCCCAAACTGGACTTCCTACAATGAGCAGTTCTTC.

The table lists this clonotype with many counts. The rearrangement links TRBV30 to TRBJ2-2, with D possibly being TRBD2 (5 bases). CDR1 is GTSNPN, CDR2 SVGIG, per germline (reference sequence). V was clipped by 5 bases and J by 4 bases, with 17 bases between them. There are 15 residues in the CDR3. CDR3 amino acids: CAWHGLGSFTGELFF. CDR3 DNA: TGTGCCTGGCACGGGCTAGGGAGTTTCACCGGGGAGCTGTTTTTT.

This clonotype turned up a few times. This rearrangement joins TRBV5-1 to TRBJ2-2, with D unresolved. Germline-derived CDR1 and CDR2 are SGHRS and YFSETQ. Trimming stripped 0 bases from V and 3 bases from J, with 6 bases between. The CDR3 covers 14 residues. For the CDR3, the DNA is TGCGCCAGCAGCTTGGATCCAGACACCGGGGAGCTGTTTTTT. It codes for CASSLDPDTGELFF.

This clonotype appeared many times. The chain links TRBV2 to TRBJ1-5, with 9 bases fitting TRBD1. Trimming removed 10 bases from V and 5 bases from J; junction bases left unmatched: 9. The CDR3 spans 14 residues. CDR1 is SNHLY and CDR2 is FYNNEI in the germline V gene. CDR3 protein: CATAPGQGDQPQHF. For the CDR3, the DNA is TGTGCCACCGCACCGGGACAGGGTGATCAGCCCCAGCATTTT.

This clonotype was seen at least ten times. This chain links TRBV12-3 or TRBV12-4 with TRBJ1-2; perhaps TRBD1 as D (5 bases). V was clipped by 5 bases and J by 4 bases, with 17 bases between them. This CDR3 is 15 amino acids long. The DNA of the CDR3 is TGTGCCAGCAGTCAACACAGGTCCTTGGTCTATGGCTACACCTTC. Translating it yields CASSQHRSLVYGYTF.

This clonotype appeared many times. This chain connects TRBV4-2 to TRBJ2-2; D gene unclear. This CDR3 is 13 amino acids long. Germline lookup yields CDR1 LGHNA and CDR2 YNFKEQ. The germline V and J ends were trimmed by 3 bases and 6 bases, with 8 bases remaining between them. CDR3 in DNA: TGTGCCAGCAGCCATGCTAAGGCCGGGGAGCTGTTTTTT. Translating it yields CASSHAKAGELFF.